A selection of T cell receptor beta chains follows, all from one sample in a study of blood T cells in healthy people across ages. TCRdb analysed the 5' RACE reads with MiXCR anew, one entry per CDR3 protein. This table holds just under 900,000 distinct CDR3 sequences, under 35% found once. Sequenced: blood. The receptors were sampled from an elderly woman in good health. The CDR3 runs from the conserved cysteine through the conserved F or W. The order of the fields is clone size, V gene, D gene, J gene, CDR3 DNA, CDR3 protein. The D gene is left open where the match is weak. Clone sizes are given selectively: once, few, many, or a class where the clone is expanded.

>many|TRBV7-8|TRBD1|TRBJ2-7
TGTGCCAGCAGCTTAGCTGGGACAGGGGGAACCTACGAGCAGTACTTC
CASSLAGTGGTYEQYF
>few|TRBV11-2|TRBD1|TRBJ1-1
TGTGCCAGCAGCCCAGGGGGGGGGCTCCTGAACACTGAAGCTTTCTTT
CASSPGGGLLNTEAFF
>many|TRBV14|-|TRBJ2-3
TGTGCCAGCAGCCAAGAGCGTGAAGGACAGCCTACCACAGATACGCAGTATTTT
CASSQEREGQPTTDTQYF
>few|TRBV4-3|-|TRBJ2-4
TGCGCCAGCAGCCAGGACCAGACAGGAGCTCTGTACTTC
CASSQDQTGALYF
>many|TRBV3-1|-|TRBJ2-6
TGTGCCAGCAGCCCAAAACGGGGGGCCAACGTCCTGACTTTC
CASSPKRGANVLTF
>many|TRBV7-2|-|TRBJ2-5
TGTGCCAGCAGCTTAGAGGGACACCGTGGGGAGACCCAGTACTTC
CASSLEGHRGETQYF
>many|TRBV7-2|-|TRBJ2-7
TGTGCCAGCAGCTTATTTGCCCACGAGCAGTACTTC
CASSLFAHEQYF
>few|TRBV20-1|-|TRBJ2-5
TGCAGTGCTAGGGAGATTAGAGGGGAGACCCAGTACTTC
CSAREIRGETQYF
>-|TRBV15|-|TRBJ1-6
TGTGCCACCAGCCCGGGTAGGGTGGATTCACCCCTCCACTTT
CATSPGRVDSPLHF
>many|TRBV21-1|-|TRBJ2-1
TGTGCCAGCAGTACGACAGGGGCCAAGACCTACAATGAGCAGTTCTTC
CASSTTGAKTYNEQFF
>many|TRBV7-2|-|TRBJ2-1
TGTGCCAGCAGCTTCGGGAGTCCCGGAGGTAATGAGCAGTTCTTC
CASSFGSPGGNEQFF
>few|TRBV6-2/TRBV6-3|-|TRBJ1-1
TGTGCCAGCAGTTACAGGGGCAGAGTGAACACTGAAGCTTTCTTT
CASSYRGRVNTEAFF
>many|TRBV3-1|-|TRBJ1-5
TGTGCCAGCAGCCCCAAGGGGCGCAATCAGCCCCAGCATTTT
CASSPKGRNQPQHF
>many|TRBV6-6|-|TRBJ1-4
TGTGCCAGCAGGCCCTACGAAGCAGGGAATAATGAAAAACTGTTTTTT
CASRPYEAGNNEKLFF